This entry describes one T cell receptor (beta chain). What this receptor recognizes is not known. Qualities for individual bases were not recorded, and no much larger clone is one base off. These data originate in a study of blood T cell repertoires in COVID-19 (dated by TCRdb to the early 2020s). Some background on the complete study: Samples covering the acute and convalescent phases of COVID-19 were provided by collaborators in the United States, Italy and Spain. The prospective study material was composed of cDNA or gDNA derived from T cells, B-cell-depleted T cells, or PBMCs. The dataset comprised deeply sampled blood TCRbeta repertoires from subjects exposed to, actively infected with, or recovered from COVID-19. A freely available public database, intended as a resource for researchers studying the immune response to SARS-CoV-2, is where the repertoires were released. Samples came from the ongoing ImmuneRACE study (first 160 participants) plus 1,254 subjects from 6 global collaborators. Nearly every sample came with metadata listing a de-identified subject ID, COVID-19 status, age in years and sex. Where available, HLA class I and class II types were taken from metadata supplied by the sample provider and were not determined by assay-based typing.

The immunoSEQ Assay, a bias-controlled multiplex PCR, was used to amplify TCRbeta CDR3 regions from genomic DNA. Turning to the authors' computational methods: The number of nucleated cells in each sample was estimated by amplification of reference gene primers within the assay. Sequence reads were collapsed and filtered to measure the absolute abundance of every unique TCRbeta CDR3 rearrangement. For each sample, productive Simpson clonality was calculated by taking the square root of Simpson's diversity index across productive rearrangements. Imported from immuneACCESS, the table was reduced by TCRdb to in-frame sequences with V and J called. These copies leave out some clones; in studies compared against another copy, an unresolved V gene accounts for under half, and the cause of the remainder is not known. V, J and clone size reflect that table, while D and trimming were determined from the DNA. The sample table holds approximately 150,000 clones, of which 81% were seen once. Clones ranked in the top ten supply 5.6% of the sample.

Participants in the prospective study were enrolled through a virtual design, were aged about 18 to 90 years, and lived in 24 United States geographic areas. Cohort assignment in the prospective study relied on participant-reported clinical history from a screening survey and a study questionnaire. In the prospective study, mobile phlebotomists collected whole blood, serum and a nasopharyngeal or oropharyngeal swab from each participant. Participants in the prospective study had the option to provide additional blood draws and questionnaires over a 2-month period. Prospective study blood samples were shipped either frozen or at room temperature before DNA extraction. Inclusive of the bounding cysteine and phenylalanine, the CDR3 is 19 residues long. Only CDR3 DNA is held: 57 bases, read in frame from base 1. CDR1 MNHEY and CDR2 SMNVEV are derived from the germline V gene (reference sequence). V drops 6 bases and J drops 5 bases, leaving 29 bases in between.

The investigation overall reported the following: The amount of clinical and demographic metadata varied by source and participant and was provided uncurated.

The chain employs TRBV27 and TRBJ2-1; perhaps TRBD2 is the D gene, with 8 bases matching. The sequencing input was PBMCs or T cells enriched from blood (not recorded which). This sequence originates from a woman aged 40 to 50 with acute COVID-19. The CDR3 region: CASSRRTSSGAGGDNEQFF. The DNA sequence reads TGTGCCAGCAGCCGACGCACTAGTAGCGGGGCAGGGGGAGACAATGAGCAGTTCTTC.